The 18 T cell receptor beta chains reported below all come from one sample, sequenced in a study of blood T cell repertoires in COVID-19 (TCRdb year 2020). The method was the immunoSEQ multiplex PCR assay. In TCRdb, the immuneACCESS table is reduced to in-frame sequences with V and J assigned. These tables do not hold every clone; where another copy was compared, an unresolved V gene accounts for under half, and the others remain unexplained. Present in this sample are more than 140,000 clones, about four fifths of which were seen just once. The ten largest clones capture 1.5% to 2% of the sample. Sequences were obtained from peripheral blood. These receptors were obtained from a human donor in a cohort sampled during active COVID-19.

This chain links TRBV5-1 with TRBJ2-7; TRBD2 matches 7 bases. Germline lookup yields CDR1 SGHRS and CDR2 YFSETQ. The CDR3 covers 15 residues. With 2 bases clipped from V and 5 bases from J, the junction kept 10 bases outside the gene matches. CDR3 sequence: CASSFTGRVINEQYF. CDR3 nucleotide sequence: TGCGCCAGCAGCTTCACGGGGAGGGTGATCAACGAGCAGTACTTC.

J is TRBJ1-5 and V is TRBV15, with a weak D call TRBD1 (6 bases). The germline V gene has CDR1 LNHNV and CDR2 YYDKDF (reference sequence). V lost 1 base, J lost 4 bases, and 8 bases lay in between. There are 14 residues in the CDR3. The CDR3 loop reads CATSRGTGNQPQHF. DNA for the CDR3: TGTGCCACCAGCAGAGGTACAGGGAATCAGCCCCAGCATTTT.

The V gene is TRBV7-8, the J gene TRBJ2-1; 10 bases fit TRBD2. The J segment lost 8 bases and the V segment lost 5 bases, leaving 6 bases of the junction unmatched. Germline V gene sequence: CDR1 SGHVS, CDR2 FQNEAQ. This CDR3 spans 14 amino acids. CDR3 coding DNA: TGTGCCAGCAGCGCCCTAGCGGGGGCATATGAGCAGTTCTTC. Translated: CASSALAGAYEQFF.

J is TRBJ2-4 and V is TRBV18, with D possibly being TRBD1 (6 bases). CDR1 KGHSH and CDR2 LQKENI come from the germline V gene. The CDR3 length is 15 residues. V gave up 8 bases and J gave up 3 bases, with 17 bases separating them. CDR3 region: CASHLTGSGKNIQYF. CDR3 nucleotides: TGTGCCAGCCACTTAACAGGGTCGGGCAAAAACATTCAGTACTTC.

J is TRBJ1-2 and V is TRBV7-9; D ambiguous. V lost 2 bases to trimming and J lost 12 bases, with 19 bases between them. This CDR3 contains 14 residues. In germline, CDR1 is SEHNR, CDR2 FQNEAQ (reference sequence). CDR3 DNA: TGTGCCAGCAGCTTACTAAACGAGGGAAAGGGTAACACCTTC. Amino acids: CASSLLNEGKGNTF.

This clone showed up just a few times. The chain links TRBV6-5 to TRBJ2-3; D is possibly TRBD1 (6 bases). Germline V gives CDR1 MNHEY, CDR2 SVGAGI. V lost 2 bases, J lost 2 bases, and 8 bases lay in between. The CDR3 is 14 residues long. The CDR3 DNA is TGTGCCAGCAGTTACGGGACAAACACAGATACGCAGTATTTT. Translating gives CASSYGTNTDTQYF.

This rearrangement joins TRBV7-2 to TRBJ1-2, with 7 bases that match TRBD1. This CDR3 comprises 15 residues. V dropped 2 bases and J dropped 6; count of bases not matched to a gene: 9. Per the germline V gene, CDR1 is SGHTA and CDR2 is FQGNSA. The CDR3 loop reads CASSLKGQSVDGYTF. DNA for the CDR3: TGTGCCAGCAGCTTAAAGGGACAGTCCGTGGATGGCTACACCTTC.

The chain carries TRBV20-1 and TRBJ1-2; 7 bases fit TRBD1. Germline CDR1 DFQATT, CDR2 SNEGSKA (reference sequence). CDR3 length: 11 amino acids. J gave up 8 bases and V 3 bases, and 3 bases lay outside the gene matches. The CDR3 loop reads CSARDRQGYTF. The DNA for the CDR3 is TGCAGTGCTAGGGACAGGCAAGGCTACACCTTC.

This chain links TRBV4-2 with TRBJ2-7; a weak D match, TRBD1 (5 bases). This CDR3 contains 15 residues. Germline lookup yields CDR1 LGHNA and CDR2 YNFKEQ. Deletions cut 0 bases from V and 7 bases from J, with 16 bases between. The CDR3 here is CASSQERRELGEQYF. The CDR3, as DNA: TGTGCCAGCAGCCAAGAGCGCAGGGAACTGGGGGAGCAGTACTTC.

Comments on this clone: This sequence may be a read error, since a much larger clone differs from it by one base. The chain combines TRBV27 with TRBJ1-5; D not resolved. Between the trimmed V and J ends, which lost 4 bases and 3 bases, there was a span of 7 bases. The CDR3 runs 13 residues. Germline values: CDR1 MNHEY, CDR2 SMNVEV (reference sequence). The CDR3: CASSWQYNQPQHF. The DNA for the CDR3 is TGTGCCAGCAGTTGGCAGTACAATCAGCCCCAGCATTTT.

J is TRBJ1-4 and V is TRBV30, with D unclear. The germline V gene has CDR1 GTSNPN and CDR2 SVGIG (reference sequence). The CDR3 contains 13 residues. Trimming removed 4 bases from V and 8 bases from J, with 14 bases in between. The CDR3 nucleotides are TGTGCCTGGACACGAGGGCGCGGGGAAAAACTGTTTTTT. Its protein product is CAWTRGRGEKLFF.

CDR3 protein: CASKPRGRNTIYF. The CDR3 DNA is TGTGCCAGCAAGCCGCGGGGTAGAAACACCATATATTTT. The chain joins TRBV2 to TRBJ1-3; no reliable D call. Per the germline V gene, CDR1 is SNHLY and CDR2 is FYNNEI. The CDR3 length is 13 residues. V was cut by 7 bases and J by 5 bases, with 12 bases left in between.

V is TRBV14 and J is TRBJ1-2, with a tentative D call TRBD1 (6 bases). V gave up 0 bases and J gave up 7 bases, with 24 bases separating them. Looked up from germline, CDR1 is SGHDN and CDR2 is FVKESK. This CDR3 comprises 18 residues. CDR3 region: CASSQDIVPRASQGGYTF. In nucleotides, the CDR3 is TGTGCCAGCAGCCAAGATATCGTCCCCCGGGCCTCACAGGGTGGCTACACCTTC.

This sequence joins TRBV6-6 and TRBJ1-2; D not resolved. Trimming took off 0 bases at V and 4 bases at J, with 12 bases between the two ends. The CDR3 spans 15 residues. Germline V gene lookup returns CDR1 MNHNY and CDR2 SVGAGI (reference sequence). CDR3 sequence (DNA): TGTGCCAGCAGTTACTCGGAAGCGGGATCCTATGGCTACACCTTC. Translating gives CASSYSEAGSYGYTF.

Here the CDR3 reads CASSLLGTDEKLFF. The CDR3 bases are TGCGCCAGCAGCTTGTTGGGGACAGATGAAAAACTGTTTTTT. V usage is TRBV5-1 and J usage is TRBJ1-4; TRBD1 aligns across 7 bases. V shed 1 base and J 6 bases; nucleotides not matched to a gene: 3. The CDR3 loop spans 14 amino acids. Per germline, CDR1 SGHRS and CDR2 YFSETQ.

This chain joins TRBV25-1 and TRBJ2-1; 9 positions match TRBD1. V shed 4 bases and J 4 bases; nucleotides not matched to a gene: 8. CDR3 length equals 16 residues. Germline-derived CDR1 and CDR2 are MGHDK and SYGVNS. The CDR3 DNA follows: TGTGCCAGCAGTGCCGTTCGGACAGGGGAGTACAATGAGCAGTTCTTC. Its protein is CASSAVRTGEYNEQFF.

This clone was seen a handful of times. The chain joins TRBV7-8 to TRBJ1-5; D possibly corresponds to TRBD1 (6 bases). Germline CDR1 is SGHVS and CDR2 is FQNEAQ. CDR3 length: 14 residues. The V and J ends lost 0 bases and 6 bases respectively, with 9 bases between them. The CDR3 DNA reads as TGTGCCAGCAGCTTAGCTCCAGGGGCTCAGCCCCAGCATTTT. It codes for CASSLAPGAQPQHF.

This chain links TRBV3-1 (or the pseudogene TRBV3-2) with TRBJ2-2, with TRBD1 matching 7 bases. CDR3 length equals 15 residues. Losses at the gene ends were 4 bases for V and 7 bases for J; bases not matched to a gene: 9. Germline V gives CDR1 LGHDT, CDR2 YNNKEL (reference sequence). CDR3 in amino acids: CASSLRGHRGGELFF. As DNA, the CDR3 is TGTGCCAGCAGCCTCCGGGGCCACAGGGGCGGGGAGCTGTTTTTT.